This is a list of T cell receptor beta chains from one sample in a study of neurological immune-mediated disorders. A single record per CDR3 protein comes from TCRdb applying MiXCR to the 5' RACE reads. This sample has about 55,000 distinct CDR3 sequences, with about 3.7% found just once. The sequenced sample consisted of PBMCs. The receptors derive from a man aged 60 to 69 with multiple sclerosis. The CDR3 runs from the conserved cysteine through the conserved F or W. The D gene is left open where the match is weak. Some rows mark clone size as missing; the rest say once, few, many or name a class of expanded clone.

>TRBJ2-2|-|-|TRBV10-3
CATRPGLNNGELFF
TGTGCCACCAGACCGGGACTCAACAACGGGGAGCTGTTTTTT
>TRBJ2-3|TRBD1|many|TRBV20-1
CSASRDRGGYTQYF
TGCAGTGCTAGCAGGGACAGGGGCGGGTATACGCAGTATTTT
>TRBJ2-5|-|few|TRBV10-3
CAISDAGRETQYF
TGTGCCATCAGTGATGCAGGGAGAGAGACCCAGTACTTC
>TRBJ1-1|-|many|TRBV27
CASSIYTEAFF
TGTGCCAGCAGTATCTACACTGAAGCTTTCTTT
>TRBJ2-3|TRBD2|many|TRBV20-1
CSARKGLAVDFAQYF
TGCAGTGCCCGAAAGGGACTAGCCGTTGACTTTGCGCAGTATTTT
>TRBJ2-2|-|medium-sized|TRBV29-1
CSGTRGLGGGELFF
TGCAGCGGTACCCGGGGTCTTGGTGGCGGGGAGCTGTTTTTT
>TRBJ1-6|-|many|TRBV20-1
CSATGSVDRSPLHF
TGCAGTGCTACGGGTTCAGTAGATCGATCACCCCTCCACTTT
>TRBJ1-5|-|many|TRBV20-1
CSARDFRATNQPQHF
TGCAGTGCTAGAGATTTTCGGGCGACAAATCAGCCCCAGCATTTT
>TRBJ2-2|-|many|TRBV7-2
CASSSGDGELFF
TGTGCCAGCAGCTCTGGGGACGGGGAGCTGTTTTTT
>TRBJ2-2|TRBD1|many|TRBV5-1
CASSLETGGAGELFF
TGCGCCAGCAGCTTGGAGACAGGGGGTGCCGGGGAGCTGTTTTTT
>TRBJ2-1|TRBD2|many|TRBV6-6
CASSYSTSGYNEQFF
TGTGCCAGCAGTTACTCGACTAGCGGTTACAATGAGCAGTTCTTC
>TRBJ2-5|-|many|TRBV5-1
CASSWNPTERETQYF
TGCGCCAGCAGCTGGAACCCCACCGAGAGAGAGACCCAGTACTTC
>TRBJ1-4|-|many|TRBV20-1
CSAREDTSNEKLFF
TGCAGTGCTAGAGAGGACACGAGTAATGAAAAACTGTTTTTT
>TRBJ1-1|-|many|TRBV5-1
CASSLAVRGPLLKNTEAFF
TGCGCCAGCAGCTTGGCGGTGAGGGGCCCACTCCTCAAGAACACTGAAGCTTTCTTT
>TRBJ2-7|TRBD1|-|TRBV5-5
CASSRTGASSYEQYF
TGTGCCAGCAGCCGGACAGGAGCTAGCTCCTACGAGCAGTACTTC
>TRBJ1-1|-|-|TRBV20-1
CSASRRNLNTEAFF
TGCAGTGCTAGCCGGCGAAATCTGAACACTGAAGCTTTCTTT
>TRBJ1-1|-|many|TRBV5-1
CASSLGNFNTEAFF
TGCGCCAGCAGCCTGGGCAACTTCAACACTGAAGCTTTCTTT
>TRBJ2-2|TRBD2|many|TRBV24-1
CATSDPAGAGDTGELFF
TGTGCCACCAGTGACCCCGCGGGAGCGGGAGACACCGGGGAGCTGTTTTTT
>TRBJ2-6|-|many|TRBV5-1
CASRPPGVGANVLTF
TGCGCCAGCAGACCCCCAGGGGTTGGGGCCAACGTCCTGACTTTC
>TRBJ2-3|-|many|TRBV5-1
CASSSGTSRSTDTQYF
TGCGCCAGCAGCTCAGGGACTTCCCGTAGCACAGATACGCAGTATTTT
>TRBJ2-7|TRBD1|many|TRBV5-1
CASTSGDRGLIYEQYF
TGCGCCAGCACCTCGGGGGACAGGGGGCTCATTTACGAGCAGTACTTC
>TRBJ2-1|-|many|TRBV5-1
CASSLVQGGIYNEQFF
TGCGCCAGCAGCTTGGTACAGGGAGGGATCTACAATGAGCAGTTCTTC
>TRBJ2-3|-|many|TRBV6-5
CASTPGNIITDTQYF
TGTGCCAGCACTCCAGGGAACATCATCACAGATACGCAGTATTTT
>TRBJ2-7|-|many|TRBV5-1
CASSFRDGKYEQYF
TGCGCCAGCAGCTTCCGGGACGGCAAATACGAGCAGTACTTC
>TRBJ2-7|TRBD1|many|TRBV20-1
CSAVPGQGVSYEQYF
TGCAGTGCTGTTCCTGGACAGGGAGTTTCCTACGAGCAGTACTTC
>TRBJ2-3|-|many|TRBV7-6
CASSLAWWGPYSTDTQYF
TGTGCCAGCAGCTTAGCTTGGTGGGGCCCCTATAGCACAGATACGCAGTATTTT
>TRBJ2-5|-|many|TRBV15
CATSRVLVETQYF
TGTGCCACCAGCAGAGTCCTAGTGGAGACCCAGTACTTC
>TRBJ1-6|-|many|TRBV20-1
CSAGLGQTTFRGSPLHF
TGCAGTGCTGGCCTAGGCCAAACTACTTTTAGGGGTTCACCCCTCCACTTT
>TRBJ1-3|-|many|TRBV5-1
CASSPGAGSGNTIYF
TGCGCCAGCAGCCCCGGAGCAGGGTCTGGAAACACCATATATTTT
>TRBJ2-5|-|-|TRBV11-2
CASSYTRGQETQYF
TGTGCCAGCAGCTACACCCGGGGGCAAGAGACCCAGTACTTC
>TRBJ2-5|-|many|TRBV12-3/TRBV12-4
CASSLGVETQYF
TGTGCCAGCAGTCTGGGTGTAGAGACCCAGTACTTC
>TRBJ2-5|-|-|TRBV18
CASSPTTVETQYF
TGTGCCAGCTCACCAACAACCGTTGAGACCCAGTACTTC
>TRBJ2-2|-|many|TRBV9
CASSVALTSPGELFF
TGTGCCAGCAGCGTAGCCCTAACTAGCCCCGGGGAGCTGTTTTTT
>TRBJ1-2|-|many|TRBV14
CASSQESGLRSYGYTF
TGTGCCAGCAGCCAAGAATCCGGGCTACGGTCTTATGGCTACACCTTC
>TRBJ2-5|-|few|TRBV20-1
CSAPGGAGPRETQYF
TGCAGTGCCCCTGGGGGTGCGGGGCCTCGAGAGACCCAGTACTTC
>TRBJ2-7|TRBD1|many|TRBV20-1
CSAHRGGSYEQYF
TGCAGTGCTCACAGGGGCGGAAGCTACGAGCAGTACTTC
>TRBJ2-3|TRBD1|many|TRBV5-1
CASSPGTGGPDTQYF
TGCGCCAGCAGCCCCGGGACAGGGGGCCCAGATACGCAGTATTTT
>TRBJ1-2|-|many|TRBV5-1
CASSLVRRAGSGYTF
TGCGCCAGCAGCTTGGTACGACGGGCGGGTTCTGGCTACACCTTC
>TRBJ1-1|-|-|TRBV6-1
CASSVGGQNTEAFF
TGTGCCAGCAGTGTGGGGGGGCAGAACACTGAAGCTTTCTTT
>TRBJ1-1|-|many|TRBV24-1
CATRSECEDGWATEAFF
TGTGCCACCAGATCGGAATGTGAGGACGGGTGGGCGACTGAAGCTTTCTTT
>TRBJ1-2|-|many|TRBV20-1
CSARDLLGYTF
TGCAGTGCTAGAGATCTACTCGGCTACACCTTC
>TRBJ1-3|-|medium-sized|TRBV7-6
CASARGEVQTIYF
TGTGCCAGCGCAAGGGGGGAGGTCCAAACCATATATTTT
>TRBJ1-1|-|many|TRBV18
CASSPHRDGEAFF
TGTGCCAGCTCACCTCACAGGGATGGTGAAGCTTTCTTT
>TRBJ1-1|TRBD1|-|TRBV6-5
CASRFRDRISAFF
TGTGCCAGCAGATTCCGGGACAGAATTTCGGCTTTCTTT
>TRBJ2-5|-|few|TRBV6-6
CASGNVKETQYF
TGTGCCAGCGGAAACGTCAAAGAGACCCAGTACTTC
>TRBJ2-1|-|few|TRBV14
CASTPTGLGYNEQFF
TGTGCCAGCACCCCTACAGGGCTCGGCTACAATGAGCAGTTCTTC
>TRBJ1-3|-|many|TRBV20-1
CSAYMSAAGNTIYF
TGCAGTGCCTATATGTCAGCGGCGGGAAACACCATATATTTT
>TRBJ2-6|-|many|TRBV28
CASSSSLSNVLTF
-